This TCR beta chain was captured in a study of cytomegalovirus exposure and HLA in healthy donors. Whole-study results and caveats: One later analysis reportedly identified an Asian-associated ancestry cluster that showed fewer N-insertions than the roughly 700-donor mean. A few chains tied to CMV proved CMV antigen-specific in vitro. Follow-up analysis seemed to connect common viral pathogens with several of the most significant clusters identified. In a later analysis, TCR beta V- and J-gene trimming was associated with a missense DCLRE1C variant.

PCR involved 60 Vbeta and 13 Jbeta primers. Here immunoSEQ multiplex PCR was the method, and the copy in TCRdb shows in-frame clones only, minus some. The sample includes roughly 71,000 clones, around four fifths seen only once; the top ten take 3%. This clone was picked up a small number of times. Its antigen is not identified. CDR1 and CDR2 from the germline V gene are SGHVS and FQNEAQ. Unmatched junction bases numbered 7, after V lost 5 bases and J lost 0 bases. This CDR3 spans 15 amino acids. Sequenced: PBMCs. This TCR derives from a girl aged 10 to 17 in good health and CMV-seropositive. The chain is built from TRBV7-8 and TRBJ2-7; 7 positions match TRBD1. The CDR3 region is CASSLRTGASYEQYF. DNA for the CDR3: TGTGCCAGCAGCCTGAGGACAGGAGCCTCCTACGAGCAGTACTTC.